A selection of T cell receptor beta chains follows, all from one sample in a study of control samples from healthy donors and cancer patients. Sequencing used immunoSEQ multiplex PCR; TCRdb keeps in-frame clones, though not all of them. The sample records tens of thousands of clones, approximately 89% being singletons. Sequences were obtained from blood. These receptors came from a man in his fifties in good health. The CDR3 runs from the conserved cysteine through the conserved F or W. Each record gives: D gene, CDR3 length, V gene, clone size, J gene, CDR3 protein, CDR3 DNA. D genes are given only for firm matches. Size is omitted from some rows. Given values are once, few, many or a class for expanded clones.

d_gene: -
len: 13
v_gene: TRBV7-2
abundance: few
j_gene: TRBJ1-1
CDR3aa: CASSLRYITEAFF
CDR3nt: TGTGCCAGCAGCTTAAGGTACATCACTGAAGCTTTCTTT

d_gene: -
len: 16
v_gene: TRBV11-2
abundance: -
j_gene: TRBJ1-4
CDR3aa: CASSLVMWATNEKLFF
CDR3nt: TGTGCCAGCAGCCTAGTTATGTGGGCAACTAATGAAAAACTGTTTTTT

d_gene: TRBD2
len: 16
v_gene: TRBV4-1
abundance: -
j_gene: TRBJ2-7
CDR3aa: CASSQEIPGGADEQYF
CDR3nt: TGCGCCAGCAGCCAAGAAATACCCGGGGGGGCCGACGAGCAGTACTTC

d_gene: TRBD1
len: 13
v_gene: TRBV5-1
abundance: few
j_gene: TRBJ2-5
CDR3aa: CASGTGPSGVGYF
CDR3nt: TGCGCCAGCGGGACAGGGCCCTCCGGAGTTGGGTACTTC

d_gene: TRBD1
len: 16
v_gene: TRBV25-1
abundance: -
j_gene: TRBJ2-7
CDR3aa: CASSDVLGTGLYEQYF
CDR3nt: TGTGCCAGCAGTGATGTACTGGGGACAGGACTTTACGAGCAGTACTTC

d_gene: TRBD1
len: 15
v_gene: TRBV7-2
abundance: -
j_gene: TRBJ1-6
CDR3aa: CASSLEGQPNSPLHF
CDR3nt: TGTGCCAGCAGCTTAGAGGGACAGCCTAATTCACCCCTCCACTTT

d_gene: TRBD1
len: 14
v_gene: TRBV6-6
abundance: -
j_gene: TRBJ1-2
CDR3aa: CASRRQGGLGGYTF
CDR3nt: TGTGCCAGCAGGCGACAGGGAGGGTTGGGTGGCTACACCTTC

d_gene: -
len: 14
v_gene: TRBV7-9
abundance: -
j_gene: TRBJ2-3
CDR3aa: CASSLGTNKDTQYF
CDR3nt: TGTGCCAGCAGCCTAGGAACGAACAAGGATACGCAGTATTTT

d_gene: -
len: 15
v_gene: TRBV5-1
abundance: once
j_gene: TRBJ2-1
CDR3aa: CASSRIEGGRDEQFF
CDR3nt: TGCGCCAGCAGCCGCATAGAGGGGGGCCGAGATGAGCAGTTCTTC

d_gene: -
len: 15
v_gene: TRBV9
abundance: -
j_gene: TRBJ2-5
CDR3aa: CASSVEDRIQETQYF
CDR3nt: TGTGCCAGCAGCGTAGAGGATCGGATCCAAGAGACCCAGTACTTC

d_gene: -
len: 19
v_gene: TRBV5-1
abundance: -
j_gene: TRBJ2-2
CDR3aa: CASSPSIFSVLGGTGELFF
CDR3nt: TGCGCCAGCAGCCCATCAATCTTTAGCGTGCTTGGGGGAACCGGGGAGCTGTTTTTT

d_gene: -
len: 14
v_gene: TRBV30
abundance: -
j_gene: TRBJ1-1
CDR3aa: CAWSLLGGGTEAFF
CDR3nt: TGTGCCTGGAGCCTTCTCGGGGGGGGAACTGAAGCTTTCTTT

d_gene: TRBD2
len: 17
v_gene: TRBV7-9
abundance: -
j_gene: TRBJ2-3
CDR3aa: CASSYSISGGAADTQYF
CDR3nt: TGTGCCAGCAGCTATTCCATTAGCGGGGGGGCCGCAGATACGCAGTATTTT

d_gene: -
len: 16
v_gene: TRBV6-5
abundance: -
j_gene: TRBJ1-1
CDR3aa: CASRYNQVRGNTEAFF
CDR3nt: TGTGCCAGCAGATACAATCAGGTGAGGGGGAACACTGAAGCTTTCTTT

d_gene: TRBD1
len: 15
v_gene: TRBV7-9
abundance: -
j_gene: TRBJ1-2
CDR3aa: CASSLDEGASYGYTF
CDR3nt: TGTGCCAGCAGCTTAGACGAGGGGGCGAGCTATGGCTACACCTTC

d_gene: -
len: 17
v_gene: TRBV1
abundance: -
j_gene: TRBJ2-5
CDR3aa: CTSSHDPLAGKGETQYF
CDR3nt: TGCACCAGCAGCCACGACCCGCTAGCGGGGAAAGGGGAGACCCAGTACTTC

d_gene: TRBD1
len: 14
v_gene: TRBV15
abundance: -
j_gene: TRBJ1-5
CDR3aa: CATSDDRGNQPQHF
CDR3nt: TGTGCCACCAGCGACGACAGGGGAAATCAGCCCCAGCATTTT

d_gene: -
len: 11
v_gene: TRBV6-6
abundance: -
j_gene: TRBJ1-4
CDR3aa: CASSPDEKLFF
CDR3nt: TGTGCCAGCAGTCCCGATGAAAAACTGTTTTTT

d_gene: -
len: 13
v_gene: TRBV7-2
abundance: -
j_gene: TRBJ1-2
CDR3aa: CASSRDGGYGYTF
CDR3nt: TGTGCCAGCAGTAGGGACGGCGGCTATGGCTACACCTTC

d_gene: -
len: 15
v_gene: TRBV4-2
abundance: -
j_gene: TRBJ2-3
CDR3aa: CASSQEGTETDTQYF
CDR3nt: TGTGCCAGCAGCCAAGAAGGGACGGAAACAGATACGCAGTATTTT

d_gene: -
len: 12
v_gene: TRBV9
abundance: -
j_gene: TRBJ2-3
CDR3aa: CASSSRRDTQYF
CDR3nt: TGTGCCAGCAGCTCCCGACGGGATACGCAGTATTTT

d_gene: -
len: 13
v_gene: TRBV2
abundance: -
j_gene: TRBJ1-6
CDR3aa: CASSFTENSPLHF
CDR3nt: TGTGCCAGCAGTTTTACAGAGAATTCACCCCTCCACTTT

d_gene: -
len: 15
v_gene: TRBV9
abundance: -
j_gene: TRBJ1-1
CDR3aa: CASTSPTGRGTEAFF
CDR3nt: TGTGCCAGCACCTCACCCACCGGGAGGGGAACTGAAGCTTTCTTT

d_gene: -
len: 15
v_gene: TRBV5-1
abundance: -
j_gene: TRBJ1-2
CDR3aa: CASSLSLGREGGYTF
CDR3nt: TGCGCCAGCAGCTTGAGTTTGGGCAGGGAAGGTGGCTACACCTTC

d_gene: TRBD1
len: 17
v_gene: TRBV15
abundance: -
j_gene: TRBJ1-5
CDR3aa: CATSRAGETGPDQPQHF
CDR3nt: TGTGCCACCAGCAGAGCGGGGGAGACAGGGCCGGATCAGCCCCAGCATTTT

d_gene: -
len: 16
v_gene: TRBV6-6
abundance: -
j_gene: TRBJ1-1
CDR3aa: CASREPQGEGTAEAFF
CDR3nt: TGTGCCAGCAGGGAGCCCCAGGGAGAGGGTACCGCTGAAGCTTTCTTT

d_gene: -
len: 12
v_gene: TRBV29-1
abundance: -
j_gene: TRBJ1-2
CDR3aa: CSVEAGPYGYTF
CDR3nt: TGCAGCGTTGAGGCAGGACCCTATGGCTACACCTTC

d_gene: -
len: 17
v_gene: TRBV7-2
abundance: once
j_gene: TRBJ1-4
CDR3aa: CASSSSYRGATNEKLFF
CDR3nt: TGTGCCAGCAGCTCCTCTTACCGGGGTGCAACTAATGAAAAACTGTTTTTT

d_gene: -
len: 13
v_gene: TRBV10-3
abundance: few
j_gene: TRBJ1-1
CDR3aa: CAISESWDTEAFF
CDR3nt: TGTGCCATCAGTGAGTCTTGGGACACTGAAGCTTTCTTT

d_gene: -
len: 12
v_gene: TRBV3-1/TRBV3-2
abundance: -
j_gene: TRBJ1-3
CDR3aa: CASSLVGNTIYF
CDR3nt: TGTGCCAGCAGCTTAGTGGGAAACACCATATATTTT